A selection of T cell receptor beta chains follows, all from one sample in a study of early T cells in non-severe SARS-CoV-2 infection. TCRdb re-called the 5' RACE reads through MiXCR, storing one row per CDR3 protein. The table has more than 45,000 distinct CDR3 sequences, around 5.6% seen once. The sample consisted of whole blood. The source of these receptors is an adult who was a healthcare worker with PCR-confirmed SARS-CoV-2 infection or an uninfected control (not recorded which). Both conserved end residues are part of each CDR3. A D gene is named only where the DNA matches it firmly. The listing skips clone size in some rows; elsewhere it reads once, few, many or a size class.

>-|TRBJ2-5|few|TRBV6-1
TGTGCCAGCAGTGAAGTAGGCGGACAACTAAGAGAGACCCAGTACTTC
CASSEVGGQLRETQYF
>-|TRBJ1-4|few|TRBV27
TGTGCCACCGGCCGGAGTTTTGAAAAACTGTTTTTT
CATGRSFEKLFF
>-|TRBJ2-2|few|TRBV7-2
TGTGCCAGCAGCTGGGGTGTGGTCGCCGGGGAGCTGTTTTTT
CASSWGVVAGELFF
>-|TRBJ2-2|many|TRBV12-3/TRBV12-4
TGTGCCAGCAGCGCCCGAACCATGAACACCGGGGAGCTGTTTTTT
CASSARTMNTGELFF
>-|TRBJ2-1|many|TRBV24-1
TGTGCCACCAGTGATTTGGGTGGTCCCTCCAATGAGCAGTTCTTC
CATSDLGGPSNEQFF
>TRBD2|TRBJ2-2|few|TRBV5-1
TGCGCCAGCAGCTTGGCAGCGGGGGGGCGTACCGGGGAGCTGTTTTTT
CASSLAAGGRTGELFF
>-|TRBJ1-1|many|TRBV30
TGTGCCTGGATCTCACCCCCGAGAGCTTTCTTT
CAWISPPRAFF
>-|TRBJ2-3|many|TRBV20-1
TGCAGTGCTAGAGATCCCACATCCGGAAGGGATACGCAGTATTTT
CSARDPTSGRDTQYF
>TRBD2|TRBJ2-7|few|TRBV3-1
TGTGCCAGCAGCCTTCGTCCCGGGACTAGCGGGAGGGGCCGCGAGCAGTACTTC
CASSLRPGTSGRGREQYF
>-|TRBJ2-1|few|TRBV18
TGTGCCAGCTCACCGAAGGAGAATGAGCAGTTCTTC
CASSPKENEQFF
>TRBD2|TRBJ2-7|-|TRBV20-1
TGCAGTGTTAGAGATCCGGGACTAGCGGGGCCGAGCTCCTACGAGCAGTACTTC
CSVRDPGLAGPSSYEQYF
>-|TRBJ1-6|few|TRBV5-1
TGCGCCAGCAGCAGGGCTGACGGGAATTCACCCCTCCACTTT
CASSRADGNSPLHF
>TRBD1|TRBJ1-2|-|TRBV7-9
TGTGCCAGCAGCTCAGGACAGGGATCAAACTATGGCTACACCTTC
CASSSGQGSNYGYTF
>-|TRBJ2-7|many|TRBV6-5
TGTGCCAGCAGTTACTCGGAAAGAGGGGCCGTGTATCACTTC
CASSYSERGAVYHF
>TRBD1|TRBJ1-6|-|TRBV6-6
TGTGCCAGCAGTTCTTTGGGACAGGAAAATTCACCCCTCCACTTT
CASSSLGQENSPLHF
>TRBD2|TRBJ2-5|many|TRBV20-1
TGCAGTGCCCGGACTAGCGGGAGGCTAGGTTGGCAAGAGACCCAGTACTTC
CSARTSGRLGWQETQYF
>-|TRBJ1-2|-|TRBV7-2
TGTGCCAGCAGCTTAGGGGACCGGGGCTATGGCTACACCTTC
CASSLGDRGYGYTF
>TRBD1|TRBJ1-1|few|TRBV6-5
TGTGCCAGCCTTAGGGCAGGGGGCACTGAAGCTTTCTTT
CASLRAGGTEAFF
>-|TRBJ2-5|few|TRBV2
TGTGCCAGCAGATGGGACCTCTCCCTAAGGGAGACCCAGTACTTC
CASRWDLSLRETQYF
>TRBD1|TRBJ1-4|many|TRBV27
TGTGCCAGCCGCGCCGGGACAGTCTCAACTAATGAAAAACTGTTTTTT
CASRAGTVSTNEKLFF
>-|TRBJ2-2|few|TRBV12-3/TRBV12-4
TGTGCCAGCAGTTTACGGCCCCCCGACACCGGGGAGCTGTTTTTT
CASSLRPPDTGELFF
>-|TRBJ2-7|few|TRBV7-2
TGTGCCAGCAGCTTAGCAAGACGCTCCGAGCAGTACTTC
CASSLARRSEQYF
>TRBD2|TRBJ2-4|many|TRBV20-1
TGCAGTGCTAGGGAGCGGGAGATGGCCAAAAACATTCAGTACTTC
CSAREREMAKNIQYF
>-|TRBJ1-4|-|TRBV18
TGTGCCAGCTCACCTCCCTCGACCGGAGAAAAACTGTTTTTT
CASSPPSTGEKLFF
>-|TRBJ2-7|many|TRBV7-2
TGTGCCAGCAGCTCACAGGGACTGAACGAGCAGTACTTC
CASSSQGLNEQYF
>-|TRBJ2-3|-|TRBV27
TGTGCCAGCAGTTTCACGGGGGTGAACACAGATACGCAGTATTTT
CASSFTGVNTDTQYF
>TRBD2|TRBJ2-7|many|TRBV6-2/TRBV6-3
TGTGCCAGCAGTAACAGCGGGGGGACCGTATTATTCTACGAGCAGTACTTC
CASSNSGGTVLFYEQYF
>-|TRBJ1-1|many|TRBV18
TGTGCCAGCTCTCTCGGAGCGAACACTGAAGCTTTCTTT
CASSLGANTEAFF
>-|TRBJ1-4|-|TRBV29-1
TGCAGCGTTGTAGGTGGGGCGGAAGAAAAACTGTTTTTT
CSVVGGAEEKLFF
>TRBD1|TRBJ2-5|-|TRBV5-4
TGTGCCAGCAGCTCCGGGACAGCCAAAGAGACCCAGTACTTC
CASSSGTAKETQYF
>-|TRBJ2-5|many|TRBV20-1
TGCAGTGTGCGACTACCAGGGAAGGAGACCCAGTACTTC
CSVRLPGKETQYF
>TRBD2|TRBJ2-7|many|TRBV7-9
TGTGCCAGCGGTTCGAGAGGGGTAGCGGGAGACGAGCAGTACTTC
CASGSRGVAGDEQYF
>TRBD1|TRBJ1-1|few|TRBV29-1
TGCAGCGTTGATCAACCGGGACAGGGTACTGAAGCTTTCTTT
CSVDQPGQGTEAFF
>-|TRBJ2-4|many|TRBV27
TGTGCCAGCAGTTCCATCGGGGCTACCCAAGGCAAAAACATTCAGTACTTC
CASSSIGATQGKNIQYF
>TRBD1|TRBJ2-3|-|TRBV4-3
TGCGCCAGCAGCCAAGGGGCAGGGGGCAATTCAGATACGCAGTATTTT
CASSQGAGGNSDTQYF
>-|TRBJ1-1|few|TRBV2
TGTGCCAGCAGTGAGCCCACTGAAGCTTTCTTT
CASSEPTEAFF
>-|TRBJ2-6|many|TRBV4-2
TGTGCCAGCAGCCAAGATCCCATGACTGGGGCCAACGTCCTGACTTTC
CASSQDPMTGANVLTF
>TRBD2|TRBJ2-3|few|TRBV4-2
TGTGCCAGCAGCCAAGAAGTCCGGCTAGCGGGGTACACAGATACGCAGTATTTT
CASSQEVRLAGYTDTQYF
>TRBD1|TRBJ1-3|few|TRBV9
TGTGCCAGCAGCGTTGGACAGGGCAAATCGGGAGGAAACACCATATATTTT
CASSVGQGKSGGNTIYF